One sample yielded the 29 T cell receptor beta chains listed below, sequenced in a study of T cell responses to AZD1222 COVID-19 vaccine. Some clones are missing from TCRdb's copy, which holds only in-frame ones; the method was immunoSEQ multiplex PCR. This table holds under 200,000 clones, around 89% found once. The sample in question was peripheral blood, obtained 28 days after the second AZD1222 dose. Receptors originate from an adult who received the AZD1222 COVID-19 vaccine.

The chain carries TRBV7-8 and TRBJ2-7; 7 bases fit TRBD1. V shed 5 bases and J 5 bases; nucleotides not matched to a gene: 12. Germline CDR1 is SGHVS and CDR2 is FQNEAQ. The CDR3 covers 15 residues. The CDR3 sequence is CASSVPGQRGHEQYF. CDR3 in DNA: TGTGCCAGCAGCGTCCCGGGACAGAGGGGCCACGAGCAGTACTTC. Full variable domain (missing parts from reference TRBV7-8 and TRBJ2-7): GAGVSQSPRYKVAKRGQDVALRCDPISGHVSLFWYQQALGQGPEFLTYFQNEAQLDKSGLPSDRFFAERPEGSVSTLKIQRTQQEDSAVYLCASSVPGQRGHEQYFGPGTRLTVT.

The genes are TRBV11-2 and TRBJ2-1; TRBD2 matches 12 bases. The trim removed 3 bases at V and 8 bases at J, leaving 8 bases unmatched. The CDR3 runs 16 residues. Germline-derived CDR1 and CDR2 are SGHAT and FQNNGV. CDR3 protein: CASSFSPTSGSDEQFF. CDR3 DNA: TGTGCCAGCAGCTTTAGTCCGACTAGCGGGAGCGATGAGCAGTTCTTC.

The chain links TRBV5-1 to TRBJ2-1; maybe TRBD1 (5 bases). Looked up from germline, CDR1 is SGHRS and CDR2 is YFSETQ. The CDR3 has 16 residues. V lost 0 bases and J lost 7, with 17 bases in between. The CDR3 coding sequence is TGCGCCAGCAGCTTGGGTAGGCAGGGTTGGTCGAATGAGCAGTTCTTC. It yields the protein CASSLGRQGWSNEQFF.

The chain combines TRBV19 with TRBJ2-1; D is unresolved. V was shortened by 3 bases and J by 7 bases, with 7 bases between the two germline ends. The CDR3 runs to 12 residues. The germline CDR1 and CDR2 sequences are LNHDA and SQIVND (reference sequence). The CDR3 protein is CASSILGNEQFF. The CDR3 DNA sequence: TGTGCCAGTAGTATTTTGGGAAATGAGCAGTTCTTC. Complete variable domain (other parts from reference TRBV19 and TRBJ2-1): DGGITQSPKYLFRKEGQNVTLSCEQNLNHDAMYWYRQDPGQGLRLIYYSQIVNDFQKGDIAEGYSVSREKKESFPLTVTSAQKNPTAFYLCASSILGNEQFFGPGTRLTVL.

V usage is TRBV12-3 or TRBV12-4 and J usage is TRBJ1-1; no clear D gene. Trimming left V 0 bases short and J 9 bases short, with 8 bases between. This CDR3 is built from 12 residues. This CDR3 is CASSLAQVQAFF. DNA for the CDR3: TGTGCCAGCAGTTTAGCCCAGGTTCAAGCTTTCTTT.

V gene TRBV18 combines with J gene TRBJ2-7; possibly TRBD2 for D (5 bases). CDR1 is KGHSH and CDR2 is LQKENI in the germline V gene. V lost 1 base to trimming and J lost 7 bases, with 17 bases between them. There are 15 residues in the CDR3. CDR3 sequence reads: CASSPLRDEGGEQYF. CDR3 coding DNA: TGTGCCAGCTCACCACTGCGAGATGAGGGCGGTGAGCAGTACTTC.

CDR3 sequence: CASSQGYRGGTGELFF. The DNA for the CDR3 is TGTGCCAGCAGCCAAGGATACAGGGGAGGGACCGGGGAGCTGTTTTTT. The genes are TRBV11-2 and TRBJ2-2; possibly TRBD1 or TRBD2 for D (7 bases each). Germline V gene lookup returns CDR1 SGHAT and CDR2 FQNNGV. There are 16 residues in the CDR3. V was pared by 5 bases and J by 5 bases, with 18 bases between.

The chain has TRBV28 and TRBJ2-6; maybe TRBD2 (6 bases). The CDR3 is 14 amino acids. The V end was cut by 10 bases, the J end by 0 bases, with 10 bases between. Germline V gene data show CDR1 as MDHEN and CDR2 as SYDVKM. In nucleotides, the CDR3 is TGTGCCATCTCGCGGGGCTCTGGGGCCAACGTCCTGACTTTC. It encodes CAISRGSGANVLTF.

The gene calls are TRBV7-9 and TRBJ2-1; D unclear. Deletions cut 1 base from V and 7 bases from J, with 2 bases between. In germline, CDR1 is SEHNR, CDR2 FQNEAQ (reference sequence). The CDR3 contains 11 residues. The CDR3 DNA reads as TGTGCCAGCAGCTTAGGGAATGAGCAGTTCTTC. Translated, it gives CASSLGNEQFF.

DNA for the CDR3: TGTGCCAGCAGCCTGGAGGGAAACACCATATATTTT. Encoded protein: CASSLEGNTIYF. The chain links TRBV7-8 to TRBJ1-3; the D is unclear. The V gene lost 5 bases and the J gene lost 4 bases, with 6 bases spanning the gap. This CDR3 spans 12 amino acids. Germline CDR1 reads SGHVS; CDR2 reads FQNEAQ.

In DNA, the CDR3 is TGTGCCACCTCCTCGGAGGGGGCCTGGGAGACCCAGTACTTC. This translates into CATSSEGAWETQYF. The genes are TRBV24-1 and TRBJ2-5; D perhaps matches TRBD1 (7 bases). Germline CDR1 KGHDR, CDR2 SFDVKD. The ends were cut back, 9 bases at V and 5 bases at J, with 18 bases in the middle. The CDR3 totals 14 residues.

The V call is TRBV19, the J call TRBJ1-5; D might be TRBD1 (5 bases). The germline gives CDR1 LNHDA, CDR2 SQIVND (reference sequence). The CDR3 sequence is 15 residues long. V gave up 0 bases and J gave up 3 bases, with 9 bases separating them. Here the CDR3 reads CASSIDGADNQPQHF. The CDR3 DNA reads as TGTGCCAGTAGTATAGATGGGGCAGACAATCAGCCCCAGCATTTT.

This chain links TRBV3-1 (or the pseudogene TRBV3-2) with TRBJ2-7; D not resolved. V lost 1 base and J 5 bases, leaving 6 bases between the germline ends. The germline CDR1 and CDR2 sequences are LGHDT and YNNKEL (reference sequence). The CDR3 covers 12 residues. CDR3 protein: CASSQVYDEQYF. CDR3 DNA sequence: TGTGCCAGCAGCCAAGTCTACGACGAGCAGTACTTC.

Here the CDR3 reads CASSLGDGYTF. The CDR3 DNA reads TGTGCCAGCAGTCTGGGGGATGGCTACACCTTC. V is TRBV25-1 and J is TRBJ1-2, with D maybe TRBD1 (5 bases). The germline gives CDR1 MGHDK, CDR2 SYGVNS. The V end lost 5 bases, the J end lost 6 bases, and 7 bases lay between the germline ends. This CDR3 has 11 residues.

The rearrangement joins TRBV9 to TRBJ2-7; a weak D match, TRBD1 (6 bases). The CDR3 totals 16 residues. The V end was cut by 3 bases, the J end by 3 bases, with 19 bases between. CDR1 and CDR2 (germline): SGDLS, YYNGEE. In nucleotides, the CDR3 is TGTGCCAGCAGCGCCCAGAGCAGGGGACCCCTCTACGAGCAGTACTTC. Protein: CASSAQSRGPLYEQYF.

V and J are TRBV23-1 and TRBJ2-7, with TRBD1 matching over 7 bases. Being an ORF, TRBV23-1 has a function that is uncertain. The CDR3 length is 18 residues. V lost 3 bases, J lost 1 base, and 15 bases stayed unmatched. CDR3 DNA: TGCGCCAGCAGTCACCCAGACAGGGTTCGCGTGATATCCTACGAGCAGTACTTC. As protein: CASSHPDRVRVISYEQYF.

Here the CDR3 reads CASSNRGSTDTQYF. As DNA, the CDR3 is TGTGCCAGCAGTAACAGGGGGAGCACAGATACGCAGTATTTT. The rearrangement joins TRBV28 to TRBJ2-3; 8 bases are shared with TRBD1. Trimming removed 5 bases from V and 0 bases from J; junction bases left unmatched: 1. This CDR3 spans 14 amino acids. Germline assignment: CDR1 MDHEN and CDR2 SYDVKM.

This chain joins TRBV3-1 (or the pseudogene TRBV3-2) and TRBJ1-1; D gene unclear. CDR3 size: 13 residues. The germline V gene has CDR1 LGHDT and CDR2 YNNKEL (reference sequence). Deletions cut 3 bases from V and 2 bases from J, with 7 bases between. CDR3 bases: TGTGCCAGCAGCCAGATACACAACACTGAAGCTTTCTTT. Amino acid sequence: CASSQIHNTEAFF.

The J gene is TRBJ2-5, the V gene TRBV28; the match to TRBD1 covers 10 bases. The length of the CDR3 is 19 residues. Germline assignment: CDR1 MDHEN and CDR2 SYDVKM. With V trimmed by 4 bases and J by 4 bases, 18 bases remained unmatched. CDR3 amino acids: CASSWVQGQGTIVRETQYF. The CDR3 DNA reads as TGTGCCAGCAGTTGGGTCCAGGGACAGGGGACCATTGTACGAGAGACCCAGTACTTC.

This chain uses TRBV11-2 with TRBJ1-6; TRBD1 might be the D (5 bases). Trimming left V 3 bases short and J 10 bases short, with 16 bases between. CDR1 is SGHAT and CDR2 is FQNNGV in the germline V gene. This CDR3 is built from 15 residues. CDR3 amino acids: CASSLGDSLYSPLHF. The CDR3 nucleotides are TGTGCCAGCAGCTTGGGGGACTCCCTCTACTCACCCCTCCACTTT.

V usage is TRBV28 and J usage is TRBJ2-1; D may match TRBD1 or TRBD2 (6 bases each). Germline loops: CDR1 MDHEN, CDR2 SYDVKM. This CDR3 has 15 residues. The V end lost 7 bases, the J end lost 2 bases, and 15 bases lay between the germline ends. CDR3 region: CASKEGVLTYNEQFF. The CDR3 coding sequence is TGTGCCAGCAAGGAGGGGGTCCTAACCTACAATGAGCAGTTCTTC.

J is TRBJ2-7 and V is TRBV10-3; 8 positions match TRBD2. The J segment lost 2 bases and the V segment lost 4 bases, leaving 4 bases of the junction unmatched. This CDR3 region has 14 residues. Germline V gives CDR1 ENHRY, CDR2 SYGVKD. The CDR3 here is CAISGAGGPYEQYF. The CDR3 nucleotides read TGTGCCATCAGTGGTGCGGGAGGCCCCTACGAGCAGTACTTC.

This CDR3 reads CASSPYSGRYDNEQFF. The CDR3 nucleotides are TGTGCCAGCAGCCCCTATAGCGGGAGGTACGACAATGAGCAGTTCTTC. V gene TRBV6-2 or TRBV6-3 combines with J gene TRBJ2-1, with 10 bases lining up with TRBD2. Germline CDR1 reads MNHEY; CDR2 reads SVGEGT. V shed 6 bases, J shed 5 bases, and the junction held 10 bases outside the gene matches. There are 16 residues in the CDR3.

This clone has more than one count but fewer than ten. The V gene is TRBV7-3, the J gene TRBJ2-1; 14 bases line up with TRBD2. CDR1 and CDR2 (germline): SGHTA, FQGTGA. With 5 bases clipped from V and 13 bases from J, the junction kept 7 bases outside the gene matches. The CDR3 consists of 14 residues. The CDR3 here is CASSPGLAGESQFF. In nucleotides, the CDR3 is TGTGCCAGCAGCCCGGGACTAGCGGGAGAGTCCCAGTTCTTC.

The chain combines TRBV5-1 with TRBJ2-7, with a tentative D call TRBD2 (5 bases). In germline, CDR1 is SGHRS, CDR2 YFSETQ. Trimming stripped 4 bases from V and 2 bases from J, with 10 bases between. This CDR3 is 13 amino acids long. The CDR3 DNA is TGCGCCAGCAGCCCGGACGGGACCTACGAGCAGTACTTC. Translation: CASSPDGTYEQYF.

The chain recombines TRBV7-2 with TRBJ1-5, with TRBD1 as a possible D gene (5 bases). This CDR3 spans 13 amino acids. Germline CDR1 reads SGHTA; CDR2 reads FQGNSA. V was trimmed by 2 bases and J by 7 bases, leaving 9 bases between them. The CDR3 loop reads CASSLRGRQPQHF. DNA for the CDR3: TGTGCCAGCAGCTTAAGGGGAAGACAGCCCCAGCATTTT. The full variable domain, in which reference TRBV7-2 and TRBJ1-5 provide the parts outside the CDR3, is GAGVSQSPSNKVTEKGKDVELRCDPISGHTALYWYRQSLGQGLEFLIYFQGNSAPDKSGLPSDRFSAERTGGSVSTLTIQRTQQEDSAVYLCASSLRGRQPQHFGDGTRLSIL.

This chain links TRBV3-1 (or the pseudogene TRBV3-2) with TRBJ2-1; TRBD1 matches 8 bases. CDR3 length equals 14 residues. Germline V gene data show CDR1 as LGHDT and CDR2 as YNNKEL (reference sequence). Losses at the gene ends were 4 bases for V and 10 bases for J; bases not matched to a gene: 9. The CDR3 reads CASSPGQGKSEQFF. CDR3 nucleotides: TGTGCCAGCAGCCCCGGACAGGGCAAGAGCGAGCAGTTCTTC.

The sample holds a few counts of this clone. The rearrangement joins TRBV14 to TRBJ1-6; D is uncertain. This CDR3 comprises 17 residues. CDR1 is SGHDN and CDR2 is FVKESK in the germline V gene. V was cut by 0 bases and J by 4 bases, with 13 bases left in between. As DNA, the CDR3 is TGTGCCAGCAGCCAAGATGGTGGCGATTATTATAATTCACCCCTCCACTTT. Encoded protein: CASSQDGGDYYNSPLHF.

This chain joins TRBV15 and TRBJ2-5, with 9 bases that match TRBD2. Germline CDR1 and CDR2: LNHNV and YYDKDF (reference sequence). Trimming removed 3 bases from V and 3 bases from J; junction bases left unmatched: 5. The CDR3 spans 15 residues. The CDR3 DNA sequence: TGTGCCACCAGCAGCCTGGTAGCGGGAGAAGAGACCCAGTACTTC. This sequence encodes CATSSLVAGEETQYF.